This passage covers 6 T cell receptor beta chains from one sample sequenced in a study of CD8+CD57+ T cells in acquired aplastic anemia. Using genomic DNA as the template, TCR beta VDJ and CDR3 profiling was carried out. TCRdb processed the reads anew with MiXCR; each CDR3 protein has one entry. Among some 200,000 distinct CDR3 sequences, roughly 35% were seen once, and the ten largest hold 1% to 1.3%. The sample comprised sorted CD4+, CD8+, or CD8+CD57+ T cells (not recorded which) from PBMCs. These receptors all stem from a human donor in good health, serving as a control.

The V gene is TRBV10-3, the J gene TRBJ2-7; D ambiguous. V shed 7 bases and J shed 1 base, with 8 bases lying between them. The V gene's germline CDR1 is ENHRY and CDR2 SYGVKD. This CDR3 comprises 12 residues. CDR3 coding DNA: TGTGCCATCATTCACAGATCCTACGAGCAGTACTTC. It translates to CAIIHRSYEQYF.

This clonotype appeared a few times. The chain combines TRBV6-5 with TRBJ1-2; 10 bases map to TRBD1. The V gene's germline CDR1 is MNHEY and CDR2 SVGAGI. The CDR3 has 17 amino acids. V was clipped by 0 bases and J by 8 bases; unmatched bases: 12. CDR3 loop: CASSYSLGTGAFGGYTF. The CDR3 DNA sequence: TGTGCCAGCAGTTACTCGCTCGGGACAGGGGCCTTCGGGGGCTACACCTTC.

This clonotype occurred many times. The CDR3 loop is CASSTTGAGNTIYF. The CDR3 nucleotides read TGTGCCAGCAGCACGACAGGGGCGGGAAACACCATATATTTT. The rearrangement uses TRBV6-7 and TRBJ1-3, with TRBD1 matching over 8 bases. TRBV6-7 is an open reading frame whose function is uncertain. The J segment lost 4 bases and the V segment lost 6 bases, leaving 5 bases of the junction unmatched. This CDR3 is 14 amino acids long.

The rearrangement uses TRBV20-1 and TRBJ1-2, with TRBD1 matching 8 bases. After removal of 0 bases from V and 7 bases from J, the junction contained 7 bases not matched to a gene. Germline V gene sequence: CDR1 DFQATT, CDR2 SNEGSKA (reference sequence). The CDR3 is 14 amino acids. CDR3 nucleotides: TGCAGTGCTAGAGAGCGACAGGGGACCTGTGGCTACACCTTC. Residues: CSARERQGTCGYTF.

This clonotype was observed at least ten times. The rearrangement joins TRBV19 to TRBJ1-2; 7 positions agree with TRBD1. Germline CDR1 reads LNHDA; CDR2 reads SQIVND (reference sequence). The CDR3 runs to 14 residues. V lost 6 bases to trimming and J lost 7 bases; unmatched junction nucleotides: 11. The CDR3 nucleotides read TGTGCCAGTAGCAGACCGGGACAGCTCGCTGGCTACACCTTC. It codes for CASSRPGQLAGYTF.

This clonotype was picked up many times. The chain carries TRBV7-8 and TRBJ1-4; no firm D call. The CDR3 consists of 14 residues. Germline-derived CDR1 and CDR2 are SGHVS and FQNEAQ. Trimming left V 1 base short and J 8 bases short, with 11 bases between. CDR3 sequence reads: CASSLDRVGEKLFF. The CDR3 DNA reads TGTGCCAGCAGCTTAGATAGGGTAGGCGAAAAACTGTTTTTT.